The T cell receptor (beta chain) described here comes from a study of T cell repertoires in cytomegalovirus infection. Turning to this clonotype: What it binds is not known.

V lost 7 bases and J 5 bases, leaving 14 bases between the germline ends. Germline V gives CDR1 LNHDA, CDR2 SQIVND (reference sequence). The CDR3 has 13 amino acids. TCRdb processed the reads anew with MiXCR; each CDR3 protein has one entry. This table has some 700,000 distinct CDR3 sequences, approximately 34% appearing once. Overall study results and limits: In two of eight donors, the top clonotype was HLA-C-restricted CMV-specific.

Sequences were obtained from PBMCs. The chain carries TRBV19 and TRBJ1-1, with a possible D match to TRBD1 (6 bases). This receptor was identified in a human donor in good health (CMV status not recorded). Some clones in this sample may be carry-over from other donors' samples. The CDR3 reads CASTQQGRTEAFF. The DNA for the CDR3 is TGTGCCAGTACCCAACAGGGACGGACTGAAGCTTTCTTT.